This record covers a single TCR beta chain. The data stem from a study of PD-1 blockade in mismatch repair-deficient tumors. Profiling relied on immunoSEQ multiplex PCR, and the TCRdb table lists in-frame clones only, not all of them. The sample holds fewer than 60,000 clones; over 60% are singletons and the top ten take less than 3.5%. Looked up from germline, CDR1 is MNHEY and CDR2 is SVGAGI. The CDR3 covers 16 residues. The ends lost 0 bases at V and 1 base at J; junction bases unmatched: 4. V is TRBV6-5 and J is TRBJ2-5; the match to TRBD2 covers 8 bases. The source of this sequence is an adult with mismatch repair-deficient cancer. Here the sequenced sample was PBMCs, taken before pembrolizumab treatment. In DNA, the CDR3 is TGTGCCAGCAGTTACTCAGGCGGGAGGTTCCAAGAGACCCAGTACTTC. Translating it yields CASSYSGGRFQETQYF.